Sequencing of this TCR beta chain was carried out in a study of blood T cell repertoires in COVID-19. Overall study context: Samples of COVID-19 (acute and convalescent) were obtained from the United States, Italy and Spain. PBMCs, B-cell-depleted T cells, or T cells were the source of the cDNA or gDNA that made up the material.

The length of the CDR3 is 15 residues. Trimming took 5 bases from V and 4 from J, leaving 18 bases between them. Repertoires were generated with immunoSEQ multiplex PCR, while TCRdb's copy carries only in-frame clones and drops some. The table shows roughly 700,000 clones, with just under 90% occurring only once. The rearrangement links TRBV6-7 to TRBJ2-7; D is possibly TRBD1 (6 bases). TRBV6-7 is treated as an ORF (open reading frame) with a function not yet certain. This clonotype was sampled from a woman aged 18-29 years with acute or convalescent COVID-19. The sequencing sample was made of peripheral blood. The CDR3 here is CASSLYRVSLYEQYF. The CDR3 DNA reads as TGTGCCAGCAGTCTATACAGGGTTAGTCTGTACGAGCAGTACTTC.